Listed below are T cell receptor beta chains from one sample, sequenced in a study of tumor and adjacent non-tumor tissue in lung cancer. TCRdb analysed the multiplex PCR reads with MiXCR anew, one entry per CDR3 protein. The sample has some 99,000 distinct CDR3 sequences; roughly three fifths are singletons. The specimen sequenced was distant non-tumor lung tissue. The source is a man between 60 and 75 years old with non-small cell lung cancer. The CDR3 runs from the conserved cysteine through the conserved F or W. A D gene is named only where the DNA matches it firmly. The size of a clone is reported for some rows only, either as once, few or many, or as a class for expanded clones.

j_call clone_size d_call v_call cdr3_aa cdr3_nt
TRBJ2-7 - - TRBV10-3 CAAQTSYEQHF TGTGCCGCACAAACCTCTTACGAACAACACTTC
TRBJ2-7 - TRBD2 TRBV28 CASSLLLAGTPSPPYGQYF TGTGCCAGCAGTTTGCTGTTAGCGGGAACCCCCTCTCCCCCTTACGGGCAGTACTTC
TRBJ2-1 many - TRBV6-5 CASSNSGGLTYNEQFF TGTGCCAGCAGTAATTCGGGCGGCTTAACTTACAATGAGCAGTTCTTC
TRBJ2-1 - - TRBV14 CASSSNLDNGQFF TGTGCCAGTAGCTCCAACTTAGACAATGGGCAGTTCTTC
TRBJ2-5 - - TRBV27 CASSLAAAETQYF TGTGCCAGCAGTTTAGCCGCGGCAGAGACCCAGTACTTC
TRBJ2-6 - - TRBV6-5 CASTRLRANVLTF TGTGCAAGCACTCGCCTGCGGGCCAACGTCCTGACTTTC
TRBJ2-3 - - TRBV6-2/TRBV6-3 CASSPTHSGAQYF TGTGCCAGCAGTCCCACGCACAGTGGCGCGCAGTATTTT
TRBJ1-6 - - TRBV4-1 CVSSQLTGNSPLHF TGCGTCAGCAGCCAATTAACAGGGAATTCACCCCTCCACTTT
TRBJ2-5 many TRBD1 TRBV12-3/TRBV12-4 CASRTGGQGLQETQYF TGTGCCAGCAGGACGGGAGGACAGGGGTTACAAGAGACCCAGTACTTC
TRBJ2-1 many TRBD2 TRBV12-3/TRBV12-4 CASSWGLAGGSEQFF TGTGCCAGCAGCTGGGGACTAGCGGGAGGAAGTGAGCAGTTCTTC
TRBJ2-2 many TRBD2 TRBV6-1 CASSGAGEGTGELFF TGTGCCAGCAGTGGTGCGGGAGAAGGCACCGGGGAGCTGTTTTTT
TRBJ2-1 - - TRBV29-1 CSVEGSHNSYIEQLF TGCAGCGTTGAGGGTAGTCACAACTCTTACATTGAGCAGTTATTC
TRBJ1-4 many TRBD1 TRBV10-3 CAISDFPGQGGATNEKLFF TGTGCCATCAGTGACTTCCCGGGACAGGGGGGTGCAACTAATGAAAAACTGTTTTTT
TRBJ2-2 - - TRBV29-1 CSVEQGSTGELFF TGCAGCGTTGAACAGGGAAGTACAGGGGAGCTGTTTTTT
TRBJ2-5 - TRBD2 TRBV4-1 CASSPSGSGEGTQYF TGCGCCAGCAGCCCCTCGGGTAGCGGGGAAGGGACCCAGTATTTC
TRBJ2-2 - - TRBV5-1 CVSSLVDTGELFF TGCGTCAGCAGCTTGGTGGACACCGGGGAGCTGTTTTTT
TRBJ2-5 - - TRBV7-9 CASSPYSYPWTQYF TGTGCCAGCAGCCCGTACAGTTATCCGTGGACCCAGTACTTC
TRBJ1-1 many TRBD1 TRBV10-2 CASSEQGTEAFF TGCGCCAGCAGTGAACAGGGGACTGAAGCTTTCTTT
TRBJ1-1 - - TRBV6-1 CASAEKGHLGVAFF TGTGCCAGCGCGGAGAAGGGACATCTCGGAGTAGCTTTCTTT
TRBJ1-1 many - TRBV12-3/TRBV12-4 CASSLARVMNTEAFF TGTGCCAGCAGTTTAGCGCGGGTTATGAACACTGAAGCTTTCTTT
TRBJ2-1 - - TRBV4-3 CASSQDDLWFF TGCGCCAGCAGCCAAGATGACCTTTGGTTCTTC
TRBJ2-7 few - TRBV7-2 CASSLGGPKTYEQYF TGTGCCAGCAGCTTAGGCGGCCCTAAAACCTACGAGCAGTACTTC
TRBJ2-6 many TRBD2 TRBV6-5 CASRLAGVVSGANVLTF TGTGCCAGCAGACTAGCGGGAGTAGTTTCTGGGGCCAACGTCCTGACTTTC
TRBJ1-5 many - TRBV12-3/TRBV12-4 CASSFELGRNQPQHF TGTGCCAGCAGTTTTGAACTTGGTCGCAATCAGCCCCAGCATTTT
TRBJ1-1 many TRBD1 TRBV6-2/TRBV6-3 CASTPGQGSEAFF TGTGCCAGCACCCCTGGACAGGGTAGCGAAGCTTTCTTT
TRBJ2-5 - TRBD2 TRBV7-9 CASTLRDYSYQETQYF TGTGCCAGCACCCTCCGGGACTACTCGTACCAAGAGACCCAGTACTTC
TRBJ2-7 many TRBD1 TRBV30 CAWSVLGQGVYEQYF TGTGCCTGGAGTGTATTGGGACAGGGGGTCTACGAGCAGTACTTC
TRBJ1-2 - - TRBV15 CTTSRDQISRGDGYTF TGTACCACCAGCAGAGATCAGATTTCGAGGGGGGATGGCTACACCTTC
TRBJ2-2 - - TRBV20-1 CSASGRRTGEQFF TGCAGTGCGTCCGGGCGAAGGACCGGGGAGCAGTTTTTT
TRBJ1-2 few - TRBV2 CASSKSAIQGDTF TGTGCCAGCAGTAAAAGTGCCATTCAAGGGGACACCTTC
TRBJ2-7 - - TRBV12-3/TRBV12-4 CANSGEIAYEQYF TGTGCCAACAGTGGGGAGATTGCCTACGAGCAGTACTTC
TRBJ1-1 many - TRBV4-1 CASSQDLFGLSAPGAEAFF TGCGCCAGCAGCCAAGATCTCTTCGGCCTAAGCGCACCTGGGGCTGAAGCTTTCTTT
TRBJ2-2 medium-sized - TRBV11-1 CASSAQQGFSDTGELFF TGTGCCAGCAGCGCACAACAGGGATTTTCCGACACCGGGGAGCTGTTTTTT
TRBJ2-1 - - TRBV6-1 CTSSEAAEAYNEQFF TGTACCAGCAGTGAGGCAGCGGAGGCCTACAATGAGCAGTTCTTC
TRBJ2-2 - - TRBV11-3 CASSPEELTGNLFF TGTGCCAGCAGCCCTGAGGAGCTCACCGGGAATCTGTTTTTT
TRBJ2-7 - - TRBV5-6 CASSWCPGTGRYEQYF TGTGCCAGTAGCTGGTGCCCAGGGACGGGGAGATACGAGCAGTACTTC
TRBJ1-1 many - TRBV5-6 CASSSDGGRTEAFF TGTGCCAGCAGCTCCGATGGGGGTCGTACTGAAGCTTTCTTT
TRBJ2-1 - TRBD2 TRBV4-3 CASSHGTSGRTNEQFF TGCGCCAGCAGCCACGGGACTAGCGGGAGGACAAATGAGCAGTTCTTC
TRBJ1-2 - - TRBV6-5 CASRKSTGSDENYGYTF TGTGCCAGCAGAAAATCAACAGGGAGCGATGAGAACTATGGCTATACCTTC
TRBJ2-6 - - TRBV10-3 CAIRETGSGANALTF TGTGCCATCAGAGAGACAGGCTCTGGGGCCAACGCCTTGACTTTC
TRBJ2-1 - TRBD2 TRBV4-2 CASGQDLGTSGRREQFF TGTGCCAGCGGCCAAGATCTGGGGACTAGTGGGAGACGTGAGCAGTTCTTC
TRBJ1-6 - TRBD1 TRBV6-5 CASNHRGNSPLHF TGTGCCAGTAATCACAGGGGGAATTCACCCCTCCACTTT
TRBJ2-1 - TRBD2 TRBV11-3 CASNAEVTSFQFF TGTGCCAGCAACGCAGAGGTGACTAGCTTCCAGTTCTTC
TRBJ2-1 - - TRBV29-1 CGANEATQGSMAEQFF TGCGGCGCTAACGAGGCCACACAGGGTAGCATGGCTGAGCAGTTCTTC
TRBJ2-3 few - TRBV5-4 CASSWGQWIEDTDTQYF TGTGCCAGCAGCTGGGGGCAGTGGATTGAGGACACAGATACGCAGTATTTT
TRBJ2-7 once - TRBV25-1 CASSAMSGTYEQYF TGTGCCAGCAGCGCTATGTCGGGTACCTACGAGCAGTACTTC
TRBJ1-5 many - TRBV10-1 CASRTTTQHF TGCGCCAGCAGGACGACAACTCAGCATTTT
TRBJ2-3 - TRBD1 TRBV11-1 CASSSGQGANTDTQYF TGTGCCAGCAGCTCAGGACAGGGGGCTAACACAGATACGCAGTATTTT
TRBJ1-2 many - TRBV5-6 CASSLQRTAYGYTF TGTGCCAGCAGCTTGCAGCGAACGGCCTATGGCTACACCTTC
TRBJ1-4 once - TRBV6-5 CASSQNRGTNEKLFF TGTGCCAGCAGTCAAAACAGAGGGACTAATGAAAAACTGTTTTTT
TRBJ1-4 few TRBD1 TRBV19 CASSIGQEEREKLFF TGTGCCAGTAGTATCGGACAGGAAGAAAGAGAAAAACTGTTTTTT
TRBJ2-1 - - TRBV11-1 CVRSQGGQTYNEQFF TGTGTCAGAAGCCAGGGGGGACAGACCTACAATGAGCAGTTCTTC